The source of this T cell receptor (beta chain) is a study of T cell responses to AZD1222 COVID-19 vaccine. Regarding the study as a whole: Females outnumbered males among donors, who were mostly white British; clonal diversity was possibly underestimated. Only six AZD1222 recipients tested seropositive at baseline.

Turning to this clone: As yet, its antigen is unknown.

This table comes from immunoSEQ multiplex PCR, and its TCRdb copy is limited to in-frame clones, with some not included. Of 200,000 to 250,000 clones in the sample, 90% to 95% are singletons; the top ten hold about 1%. The material was peripheral blood, obtained on day 0 of MenACWY control vaccination. The sequence came from an adult in good health.

The CDR3 loop reads CASSLEGGGYGYTF. CDR3 sequence (DNA): TGCGCCAGCAGCTTGGAGGGAGGGGGCTATGGCTACACCTTC. The J gene is TRBJ1-2, the V gene TRBV5-1, with D maybe TRBD1 (6 bases). The CDR3 spans 14 residues. Germline V lookup: CDR1 SGHRS, CDR2 YFSETQ. Deletions cut 0 bases from V and 4 bases from J, with 10 bases between.